A single sample is the source of the 14 T cell receptor beta chains below, sequenced in a study of cytomegalovirus exposure and HLA in healthy donors. PCR used 60 Vbeta primers and 13 Jbeta primers. Libraries were prepared by immunoSEQ multiplex PCR; TCRdb keeps only in-frame clonotypes and omits some of them. The table lists approximately 140,000 clones, about 79% of them singletons. Material for sequencing was PBMCs. All receptors derive from a male donor in good health and CMV-seronegative.

The J gene is TRBJ2-5, the V gene TRBV4-2; D is possibly TRBD2 (5 bases). The V end was cut by 1 base, the J end by 4 bases, with 10 bases between. Germline CDR1 reads LGHNA; CDR2 reads YNFKEQ. The CDR3 runs to 14 residues. CDR3: CASSQGGEGETQYF. The CDR3 DNA reads TGTGCCAGCAGCCAAGGGGGAGAAGGAGAGACCCAGTACTTC.

The chain has TRBV2 and TRBJ1-5; 7 bases are a match to TRBD1. Germline CDR1 SNHLY, CDR2 FYNNEI. The CDR3 runs 13 residues. Losses at the gene ends were 5 bases for V and 8 bases for J; bases not matched to a gene: 6. CDR3 sequence reads: CASSKQGWEPQHF. The CDR3 nucleotides read TGTGCCAGCAGTAAACAGGGGTGGGAGCCCCAGCATTTT.

The V and J genes are TRBV23-1 and TRBJ2-5, with a tentative D call TRBD2 (7 bases). TRBV23-1 is assigned to the ORF class and has an uncertain function. V lost 0 bases and J 1 base, leaving 18 bases between the germline ends. The CDR3 extends over 18 amino acids. The CDR3 reads CASSQSGGFRGGQETQYF. DNA of the CDR3: TGCGCCAGCAGTCAATCGGGGGGGTTCAGGGGAGGCCAAGAGACCCAGTACTTC.

This clone was seen just once. J is TRBJ2-1 and V is TRBV7-2, with D uncertain. Trimming left V 3 bases short and J 3 bases short, with 3 bases between. CDR1 and CDR2 from the germline V gene are SGHTA and FQGNSA. CDR3 length: 12 residues. The CDR3 nucleotides are TGTGCCAGCAGCTTTAACTACAATGAGCAGTTCTTC. It is translated as CASSFNYNEQFF.

This clone was counted a single time. The chain employs TRBV9 and TRBJ1-1; a weak D match, TRBD1 (6 bases). The CDR3 runs to 17 residues. V dropped 3 bases and J dropped 6 bases, with 24 bases sitting between them. Germline V gives CDR1 SGDLS, CDR2 YYNGEE. CDR3 DNA sequence: TGTGCCAGCAGCGCGTTTACAGGGTACGGGGGGTTAGCTGAAGCTTTCTTT. This encodes CASSAFTGYGGLAEAFF.

The gene calls are TRBV15 and TRBJ1-2; 8 positions match TRBD1. Trimming at V came to 1 base and at J to 4 bases, leaving 5 bases not matched to a gene. In germline, CDR1 is LNHNV, CDR2 YYDKDF (reference sequence). This CDR3 has 15 amino acids. CDR3 in amino acids: CATSRGAGGAYGYTF. In nucleotides, the CDR3 is TGTGCCACCAGCAGAGGCGCAGGGGGCGCCTATGGCTACACCTTC.

The chain couples TRBV27 to TRBJ2-7; a possible D gene is TRBD1 (6 bases). V was pared by 6 bases and J by 0 bases, with 18 bases between. CDR1 is MNHEY, CDR2 SMNVEV, per germline (reference sequence). This CDR3 contains 16 residues. The CDR3 region is CASSPRGRWDSYEQYF. CDR3 bases: TGTGCCAGCAGCCCTAGGGGGAGATGGGACTCCTACGAGCAGTACTTC.

This chain connects TRBV19 to TRBJ2-7; TRBD2 is a possible D gene (5 bases). V was shortened by 5 bases and J by 5 bases, with 16 bases between the two germline ends. This CDR3 is 14 amino acids long. CDR1 is LNHDA, CDR2 SQIVND, per germline (reference sequence). As DNA, the CDR3 is TGTGCCAGTAGTGGAAACGGGAAGGTCCACGAGCAGTACTTC. Its translation is CASSGNGKVHEQYF.

There are a few counts of this clone. This rearrangement joins TRBV7-2 to TRBJ2-7; TRBD2 agrees at 10 bases. Germline values: CDR1 SGHTA, CDR2 FQGNSA. The V segment lost 5 bases and the J segment 3 bases; nucleotides outside the gene matches: 7. The CDR3 covers 15 residues. CDR3 amino acids: CASSPSSGSIYEQYF. The CDR3 DNA follows: TGTGCCAGCAGCCCATCTAGCGGGAGTATCTACGAGCAGTACTTC.

The chain recombines TRBV27 with TRBJ2-3; 11 bases are shared with TRBD1. The CDR3 is 15 amino acids. The junction had 5 bases not matched to a gene; V was cut back by 2 bases and J by 7 bases. CDR1 and CDR2 (germline): MNHEY, SMNVEV (reference sequence). CDR3 bases: TGTGCCAGCAGTTTAGGAGGACAGGGGGCATATACGCAGTATTTT. Its translation is CASSLGGQGAYTQYF.

The chain carries TRBV7-2 and TRBJ1-5; D is perhaps TRBD1 (6 bases). The CDR3 has 14 residues. Trimming took 3 bases from V and 6 from J, leaving 12 bases between them. CDR1 and CDR2 (germline): SGHTA, FQGNSA. The CDR3 loop is CASSLGGPSQPQHF. For the CDR3, the DNA is TGTGCCAGCAGCTTGGGGGGGCCCAGTCAGCCCCAGCATTTT.

The gene calls are TRBV9 and TRBJ2-2, with unresolved D. V gave up 0 bases and J gave up 6 bases, with 6 bases separating them. This CDR3 has 13 residues. The germline gives CDR1 SGDLS, CDR2 YYNGEE. The CDR3 spells CASSVVASGELFF. The CDR3 coding sequence is TGTGCCAGCAGCGTAGTGGCTTCCGGGGAGCTGTTTTTT.

This clone was counted only a few times. The chain uses TRBV6-5 and TRBJ2-7; 13 bases line up with TRBD2. The CDR3 spans 15 residues. Germline V gives CDR1 MNHEY, CDR2 SVGAGI. V lost 0 bases and J lost 6; bases outside the gene matches: 2. The CDR3: CASSYSGLAGTEQYF. The DNA of the CDR3 is TGTGCCAGCAGTTACTCGGGACTAGCGGGAACCGAGCAGTACTTC.

V is TRBV7-8 and J is TRBJ1-4; a possible D gene is TRBD1 (6 bases). CDR3 length: 16 amino acids. Deletions cut 4 bases from V and 7 bases from J, with 19 bases between. Germline loops: CDR1 SGHVS, CDR2 FQNEAQ. The CDR3 DNA reads TGTGCCAGCAGCTACGTCCCACAGGGAGTAAGTGAAAAACTGTTTTTT. Its translation: CASSYVPQGVSEKLFF.